This entry lists 31 T cell receptor beta chains sequenced from one sample in a study of Ad26.COV2.S vaccination and SARS-CoV-2 variants. Described treatment: 19 received Ad26.COV2.S at low or high dose, single or two shots; about five received placebo; per-sample allocation not given. After the first vaccine or placebo injection, samples were drawn on day 63. The method was immunoSEQ multiplex PCR; TCRdb's version includes in-frame clones alone and lacks a portion of them. The data show 450,000 to 550,000 clones, 80% to 90% seen once. The input for sequencing was peripheral blood, taken in a trial of Ad26.COV2.S vaccine versus placebo. The receptors here all came from a person between 18 and 65 years old who received the Ad26.COV2.S COVID-19 vaccine or a placebo.

V is TRBV4-2 and J is TRBJ2-3; D gene unclear. There are 15 residues in the CDR3. Germline CDR1 is LGHNA and CDR2 is YNFKEQ. V lost 4 bases and J 0 bases, leaving 11 bases between the germline ends. CDR3 sequence reads: CASSLGSGSTDTQYF. The CDR3 DNA is TGTGCCAGCAGCCTAGGATCCGGAAGCACAGATACGCAGTATTTT.

The rearrangement uses TRBV4-2 and TRBJ2-7; D is possibly TRBD2 (6 bases). Per the germline V gene, CDR1 is LGHNA and CDR2 is YNFKEQ. CDR3 length: 15 amino acids. Trimming pared 0 bases from V and 3 bases from J, leaving 12 bases between. The CDR3 spells CASSQDLSGYYEQYF. The CDR3 DNA sequence: TGTGCCAGCAGCCAAGATCTGAGCGGGTACTACGAGCAGTACTTC.

The chain has TRBV5-1 and TRBJ2-3; no firm D call. Looked up from germline, CDR1 is SGHRS and CDR2 is YFSETQ. The CDR3 extends over 13 amino acids. V gave up 4 bases and J gave up 0 bases, with 6 bases separating them. This CDR3 reads CASSTLSTDTQYF. CDR3 sequence (DNA): TGCGCCAGCAGCACCTTAAGCACAGATACGCAGTATTTT.

The chain recombines TRBV7-9 with TRBJ1-3, with D possibly being TRBD1 (5 bases). V lost 5 bases to trimming and J lost 0 bases, with 14 bases between them. The CDR3 is 16 residues long. Germline V lookup: CDR1 SEHNR, CDR2 FQNEAQ (reference sequence). CDR3 protein: CASSMGGTLSGNTIYF. The CDR3 nucleotides read TGTGCCAGCAGCATGGGGGGGACCCTCTCTGGAAACACCATATATTTT.

This chain joins TRBV13 and TRBJ1-6, with D uncertain. CDR3 length: 14 amino acids. Germline V gives CDR1 PRHDT, CDR2 FYEKMQ (reference sequence). V was clipped by 5 bases and J by 10 bases, with 15 bases between them. CDR3 coding DNA: TGTGCCAGCAGCCCGCGGCTAAATATATCACCCCTCCACTTT. It translates to CASSPRLNISPLHF.

The CDR3 here is CASKRDGGNTIYF. The CDR3 DNA reads as TGTGCCAGCAAGAGGGACGGTGGAAACACCATATATTTT. This chain joins TRBV25-1 and TRBJ1-3; maybe TRBD1 (5 bases). The CDR3 is made up of 13 amino acids. Germline loops: CDR1 MGHDK, CDR2 SYGVNS. Between the trimmed V and J ends, which lost 7 bases and 3 bases, there was a span of 10 bases.

V and J are TRBV21-1 and TRBJ2-5. TRBV21-1 is listed as a pseudogene. The CDR3 loop spans 15 amino acids. As DNA, the CDR3 is TGTGCCAGCAGCAAACTTGGCGCGCCGGAAGAGACCCAGTACTTC. As protein: CASSKLGAPEETQYF.

The chain links TRBV5-4 to TRBJ2-7; 7 bases agree with TRBD1. Germline-derived CDR1 and CDR2 are SGHNT and YYREEE (reference sequence). This CDR3 has 14 amino acids. V shed 1 base and J 5 bases; nucleotides not matched to a gene: 6. In nucleotides, the CDR3 is TGTGCCAGCAGCTTGTCGAGGGGGCGCGACGAGCAGTACTTC. Protein: CASSLSRGRDEQYF.

The CDR3 protein is CASSQDLGSRNSPLHF. Here the CDR3 DNA reads TGCGCCAGCAGCCAAGATCTTGGTAGCCGAAATTCACCCCTCCACTTT. V is TRBV4-3 and J is TRBJ1-6, with D uncertain. The V end lost 0 bases, the J end lost 7 bases, and 13 bases lay between the germline ends. Germline CDR1 is LGHNA and CDR2 is YSLEER. The length of the CDR3 is 16 residues.

The gene calls are TRBV28 and TRBJ1-2; perhaps TRBD1 as D (5 bases). V lost 7 bases to trimming and J lost 5 bases, with 17 bases between them. CDR3 length: 14 amino acids. In germline, CDR1 is MDHEN, CDR2 SYDVKM. As DNA, the CDR3 is TGTGCCAGCAACCCGACGGGGGTAGGGTATGGCTACACCTTC. Translation gives CASNPTGVGYGYTF.

The gene calls are TRBV18 and TRBJ1-2; D might be TRBD1 (6 bases). CDR1 is KGHSH and CDR2 is LQKENI in the germline V gene. Trimming pared 4 bases from V and 4 bases from J, leaving 10 bases between. The CDR3 consists of 13 residues. The CDR3 nucleotides are TGTGCCAGCTCACGCCAGGGGTCCTATGGCTACACCTTC. It yields the protein CASSRQGSYGYTF.

The chain has TRBV12-3 or TRBV12-4 and TRBJ2-7; D is possibly TRBD2 (6 bases). The ends were cut back, 3 bases at V and 4 bases at J, with 7 bases in the middle. The CDR3 contains 12 residues. The CDR3 here is CASSFGGYEQYV. The CDR3 DNA reads as TGTGCCAGCAGTTTTGGGGGGTACGAGCAGTACGTC.

The chain uses TRBV18 and TRBJ1-2, with 10 nucleotides matching TRBD1. In germline, CDR1 is KGHSH, CDR2 LQKENI. Germline trimming cut 2 bases from V and 1 base from J; bases unmatched to any gene: 7. This CDR3 is built from 17 residues. For the CDR3, the DNA is TGTGCCAGCTCACCAAAACGACAGGGGGCGAATAACTATGGCTACACCTTC. Encoded protein: CASSPKRQGANNYGYTF.

The chain uses TRBV5-1 and TRBJ2-2; no clear D gene. This CDR3 is built from 17 residues. Germline lookup yields CDR1 SGHRS and CDR2 YFSETQ. Trimming shortened V by 3 bases and J by 0 bases, and 15 bases separated the two germline ends. CDR3 bases: TGCGCCAGCAGCTACTCTCGGGCTGGATCGAACACCGGGGAGCTGTTTTTT. It specifies CASSYSRAGSNTGELFF.

The chain couples TRBV18 to TRBJ2-1; D might be TRBD2 (6 bases). CDR3 length equals 15 residues. V dropped 2 bases and J dropped 0 bases, with 8 bases sitting between them. Germline values: CDR1 KGHSH, CDR2 LQKENI. Written as DNA, the CDR3 is TGTGCCAGCTCACCAAACGGGGGCTCCTACAATGAGCAGTTCTTC. The encoded protein is CASSPNGGSYNEQFF.

CDR3 coding DNA: TGTGCCAGCAGCTGGGGCCGGGATGGTGCCTACGAGCAGTACTTC. This translates into CASSWGRDGAYEQYF. The chain couples TRBV6-5 to TRBJ2-7; D tentatively reads TRBD1 or TRBD2 (5 bases each). The CDR3 contains 15 residues. Trimming took 6 bases from V and 2 from J, leaving 17 bases between them. The germline V gene has CDR1 MNHEY and CDR2 SVGAGI.

The chain recombines TRBV18 with TRBJ1-3; TRBD1 agrees at 8 bases. The CDR3 totals 16 residues. CDR1 is KGHSH and CDR2 is LQKENI in the germline V gene. V lost 3 bases, J lost 2 bases, and 6 bases stayed unmatched. The CDR3 region is CASSPIQTGAGNTIYF. CDR3 sequence (DNA): TGTGCCAGCTCACCGATACAGACAGGGGCTGGAAACACCATATATTTT.

The chain is built from TRBV29-1 and TRBJ1-1, with 10 positions matching TRBD1. The germline CDR1 and CDR2 sequences are SQVTM and ANQGSEA. The CDR3 is 14 residues long. J lost 4 bases, V lost 4 bases, and 6 bases had no gene match. CDR3 sequence: CSVGAGTGATEAFF. The CDR3 nucleotides are TGCAGCGTTGGCGCCGGGACAGGGGCCACTGAAGCTTTCTTT.

The sample holds a few counts of this clone. The chain carries TRBV28 and TRBJ2-2; D gene unclear. Germline values: CDR1 MDHEN, CDR2 SYDVKM. The CDR3 has 16 residues. Trimming shortened V by 6 bases and J by 3 bases, and 17 bases separated the two germline ends. CDR3 region: CASSPARVGDTGELFF. CDR3 in DNA: TGTGCCAGCAGCCCCGCGCGTGTGGGTGACACCGGGGAGCTGTTTTTT.

V and J are TRBV28 and TRBJ2-1; 7 bases agree with TRBD1. The germline gives CDR1 MDHEN, CDR2 SYDVKM. CDR3 length: 16 amino acids. With V trimmed by 7 bases and J by 8 bases, 17 bases remained unmatched. CDR3 loop: CASIVRQGSHSDEQFF. CDR3 in DNA: TGTGCCAGCATTGTAAGACAGGGATCTCATTCTGATGAGCAGTTCTTC.

The chain uses TRBV19 and TRBJ2-1, with D tentatively TRBD2 (6 bases). Germline V CDR1 and CDR2: LNHDA, SQIVND (reference sequence). V was trimmed by 7 bases and J by 6 bases, leaving 16 bases between them. The CDR3 sequence is 14 residues long. Here the CDR3 reads CASTISGSTNEQFF. The CDR3 nucleotides read TGTGCCAGTACCATTAGCGGTTCTACCAATGAGCAGTTCTTC.

The chain joins TRBV5-5 to TRBJ1-6, with D unclear. The CDR3 is 14 amino acids. Germline V CDR1 and CDR2: SGHKS, YYEKEE (reference sequence). The V and J ends lost 6 bases and 4 bases respectively, with 11 bases between them. The CDR3 DNA reads as TGTGCCAGCACTGGGCCCTCGTATAATTCACCCCTCCACTTT. Translation gives CASTGPSYNSPLHF.

The chain uses TRBV13 and TRBJ2-5, with a weak D call TRBD1 (7 bases). Germline CDR1 reads PRHDT; CDR2 reads FYEKMQ (reference sequence). V lost 3 bases to trimming and J lost 2 bases, with 13 bases between them. CDR3 size: 15 residues. CDR3 bases: TGTGCCAGCAGCTTGGCGGGGACAGTACAAGAGACCCAGTACTTC. Amino acids: CASSLAGTVQETQYF. The full variable domain, completed using reference TRBV13 and TRBJ2-5, is AAGVIQSPRHLIKEKRETATLKCYPIPRHDTVYWYQQGPGQDPQFLISFYEKMQSDKGSIPDRFSAQQFSDYHSELNMSSLELGDSALYFCASSLAGTVQETQYFGPGTRLLVL.

The chain joins TRBV7-6 to TRBJ1-1; D is unclear. CDR1 is SGHVS and CDR2 is FNYEAQ in the germline V gene. There are 16 residues in the CDR3. V was trimmed by 1 base and J by 0 bases, leaving 12 bases between them. CDR3 sequence: CASSLGVGLMNTEAFF. CDR3 DNA: TGTGCCAGCAGCTTAGGGGTAGGGCTAATGAACACTGAAGCTTTCTTT.

This chain connects TRBV6-5 to TRBJ2-2, with no clear D. Germline V gene sequence: CDR1 MNHEY, CDR2 SVGAGI. The V and J ends lost 6 bases and 6 bases respectively, with 11 bases between them. CDR3 length equals 13 residues. The CDR3, as DNA: TGTGCCAGCAGCCTCGGACGACCCGGGGAGCTGTTTTTT. It codes for CASSLGRPGELFF.

The chain combines TRBV5-1 with TRBJ1-1; D is undetermined. From germline, CDR1 is SGHRS and CDR2 YFSETQ. Between the trimmed V and J ends, which lost 6 bases and 4 bases, there was a span of 16 bases. The CDR3 runs to 14 residues. Here the CDR3 reads CASTQEIEPTEAFF. The DNA for the CDR3 is TGCGCCAGCACCCAGGAAATAGAACCCACTGAAGCTTTCTTT.

The chain joins TRBV19 to TRBJ2-1; the match to TRBD2 covers 9 bases. V was pared by 10 bases and J by 1 base, with 14 bases of the junction left unmatched. This CDR3 is built from 17 residues. Looked up from germline, CDR1 is LNHDA and CDR2 is SQIVND (reference sequence). The CDR3 protein is CATQGGSGRISYNEQFF. The CDR3 DNA follows: TGTGCCACCCAGGGGGGTAGCGGGAGAATTTCCTACAATGAGCAGTTCTTC.

This rearrangement joins TRBV28 to TRBJ2-3, with 9 positions matching TRBD1. The V gene end was trimmed by 4 bases and the J gene end by 4 bases; junction bases not matched to a gene: 6. The CDR3 spans 15 residues. Germline V CDR1 and CDR2: MDHEN, SYDVKM. The CDR3 protein is CASSSPGQGSDTQYF. In nucleotides, the CDR3 is TGTGCCAGCAGTTCTCCGGGACAGGGTTCAGATACGCAGTATTTT.

The chain is built from TRBV6-1 and TRBJ2-2; no reliable D call. This CDR3 is 14 amino acids long. The V end lost 0 bases, the J end lost 6 bases, and 8 bases lay between the germline ends. Germline V gene lookup returns CDR1 MNHNS and CDR2 SASEGT. The CDR3 DNA is TGTGCCAGCAGTGAAGCCAACCCATCCGGGGAGCTGTTTTTT. This sequence encodes CASSEANPSGELFF.

Only one count was recorded for this clone. The CDR3 here is CASSYSDRADYGYTF. The DNA of the CDR3 is TGTGCCAGCAGTTACTCGGACAGGGCGGACTATGGCTACACCTTC. The chain couples TRBV6-5 to TRBJ1-2, with TRBD1 matching over 8 bases. V shed 0 bases, J shed 3 bases, and the junction held 3 bases outside the gene matches. Per the germline V gene, CDR1 is MNHEY and CDR2 is SVGAGI. CDR3 length: 15 residues.

J is TRBJ2-1 and V is TRBV20-1; maybe TRBD1 (6 bases). CDR1 and CDR2 from the germline V gene are DFQATT and SNEGSKA (reference sequence). Between the trimmed V and J ends, which lost 8 bases and 4 bases, there was a span of 9 bases. The CDR3 runs to 11 residues. This CDR3 reads CSTDRYNEQFF. The CDR3 bases are TGCAGTACCGACAGGTACAATGAGCAGTTCTTC.